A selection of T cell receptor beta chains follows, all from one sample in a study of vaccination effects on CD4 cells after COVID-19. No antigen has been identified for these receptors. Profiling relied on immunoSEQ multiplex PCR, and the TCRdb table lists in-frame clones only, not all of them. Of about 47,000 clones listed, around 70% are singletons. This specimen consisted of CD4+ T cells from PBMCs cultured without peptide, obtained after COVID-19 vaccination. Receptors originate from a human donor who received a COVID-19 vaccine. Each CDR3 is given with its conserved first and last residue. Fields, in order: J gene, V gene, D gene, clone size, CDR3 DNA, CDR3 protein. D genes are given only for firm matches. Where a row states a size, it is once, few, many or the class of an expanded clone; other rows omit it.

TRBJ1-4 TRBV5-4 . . TGTGCCAGCAGCTGGGGGGGTGCAACTAATGAAAAACTGTTTTTT CASSWGGATNEKLFF
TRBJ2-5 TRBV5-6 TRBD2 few TGTGCCAGCAGCCGGGAGGTTCGAGAGACCCAGTACTTC CASSREVRETQYF
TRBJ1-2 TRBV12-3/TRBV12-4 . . TGTGCCAGCAGTTTGAGACCCGGCGATGGCTACACCTTC CASSLRPGDGYTF
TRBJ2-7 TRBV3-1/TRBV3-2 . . TGTGCCAGCAGCCAAGGGTTCGAATTTGTTTCGTACTTC CASSQGFEFVSYF
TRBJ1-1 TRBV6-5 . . TGTGCCAGCAGTCCTCGAGGTCGCCCTGAAGCTTTCTTT CASSPRGRPEAFF
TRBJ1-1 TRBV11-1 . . TGTGCCAGCAGCTTGGCCAGATTGAACACTGAAGCTTTCTTT CASSLARLNTEAFF
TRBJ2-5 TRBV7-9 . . TGTGCCAGCAGCTTAGCAGAGGAGACCCAGTACTTC CASSLAEETQYF
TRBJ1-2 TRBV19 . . TGTGCCAGTAGTAACGATTATGGCTACACCTTC CASSNDYGYTF
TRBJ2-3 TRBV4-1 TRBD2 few TGCGCCAGCAGCCTAATCGGGGGGGCCACAGATACGCAGTATTTT CASSLIGGATDTQYF
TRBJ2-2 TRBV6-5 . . TGTGCCAGCAGTTACGTCCCCGGGGAGCTGTTTTTT CASSYVPGELFF
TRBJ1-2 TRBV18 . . TGTGCCAGCTCATCGGACGGTCTGTTAGGCTACACCTTC CASSSDGLLGYTF
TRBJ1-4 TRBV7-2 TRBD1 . TGTGCCAGCAGCTTAACCGGGACAGGGGCTAATGAAAAACTGTTTTTT CASSLTGTGANEKLFF
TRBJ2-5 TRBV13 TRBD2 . TGTGCCAGCAGCCAGAGACAGGCCTGGCGGGGGGGACAAGAGACCCAGTACTTC CASSQRQAWRGGQETQYF
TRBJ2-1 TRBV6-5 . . TGTGCCAGCGGGGGGGCCTACTCCTACAATGAGCAGTTCTTC CASGGAYSYNEQFF
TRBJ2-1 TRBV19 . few TGTGCCAGTAGACACAGGGGGCATCTAGCGGGAGTCTCCAATGAGCAGTTCTTC CASRHRGHLAGVSNEQFF
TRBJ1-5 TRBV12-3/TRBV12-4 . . TGTGCCAGCAGTCGGACGAGTCAGCCCCAGCATTTT CASSRTSQPQHF
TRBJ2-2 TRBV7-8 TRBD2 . TGTGCCAGCAGCTTAGGTAGCGGGAGAAACACCGGGGAGCTGTTTTTT CASSLGSGRNTGELFF
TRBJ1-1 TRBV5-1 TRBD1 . TGCGCCAGCAGCTGGGGACAGGTAATAAACATGAACACTGAAGCTTTCTTT CASSWGQVINMNTEAFF
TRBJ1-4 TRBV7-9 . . TGTGCCAGCAGCTTATTGGTGGGGGCGTTTGAAAAACTGTTTTTT CASSLLVGAFEKLFF
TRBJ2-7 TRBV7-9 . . TGTGCCAGCTCCCCGGGGACCTCCTCCTACGAGCAGTACTTC CASSPGTSSYEQYF
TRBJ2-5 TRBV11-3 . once TGTGCCAGCAGTACGGACAGTCAAGAGACCCAGTACTTC CASSTDSQETQYF
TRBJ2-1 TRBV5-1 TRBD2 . TGCGCCAGCAGCTTGGGCAGCGGGACTAGTATTCACAATGAGCAGTTCTTC CASSLGSGTSIHNEQFF
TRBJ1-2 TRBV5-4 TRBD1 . TGTGCCAGCAGCACAGGGGGCGATGGCTACACCTTC CASSTGGDGYTF
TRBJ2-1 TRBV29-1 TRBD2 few TGCAGCGTTGATTTGTTCGGGTCTAGCGGGAGGGCAAGTGAGCAGTTCTTC CSVDLFGSSGRASEQFF
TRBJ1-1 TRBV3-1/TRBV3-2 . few TGTGCCAGCAGCCAAGGCCCAGCCATGAACACTGAAGCTTTCTTT CASSQGPAMNTEAFF
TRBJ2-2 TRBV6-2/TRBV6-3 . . TGTGCCAGCAGTCTACAGGGAGTTGGAGCCGGGGAGCTGTTTTTT CASSLQGVGAGELFF
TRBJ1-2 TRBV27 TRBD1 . TGTGCCAGCCATAGCCGGGACAGGGGGCCAGGTGGTGGCTACACCTTC CASHSRDRGPGGGYTF
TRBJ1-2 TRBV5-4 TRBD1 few TGTGCCAGCACCCCCGACAGGGGGATTGATGGCTACACCTTC CASTPDRGIDGYTF
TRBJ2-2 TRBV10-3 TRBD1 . TGTGCCATCCAGAAACGGACAGGGTCTCGCACCGGGGAGCTGTTTTTT CAIQKRTGSRTGELFF
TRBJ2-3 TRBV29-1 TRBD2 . TGCAGCGTGGGGCCACGGGGGGGGCTTACAGATACGCAGTATTTT CSVGPRGGLTDTQYF
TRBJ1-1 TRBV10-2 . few TGCGCCAGCAGTGAGCCCCCTAGGGGGGACACTGAAGCTTTCTTT CASSEPPRGDTEAFF
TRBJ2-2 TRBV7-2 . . TGTGCCAGCAGCTTAGAAGGGAACACCGGGGAGCTGTTTTTT CASSLEGNTGELFF
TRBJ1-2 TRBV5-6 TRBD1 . TGTGCCAGCAGCTTACGACAGGGGTATGGCTACACCTTC CASSLRQGYGYTF
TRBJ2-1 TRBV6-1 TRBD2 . TGTGCCAGCAGTGAAGGGGGGGGTCGAGGGACGAGAAATGAGCAGTTCTTC CASSEGGGRGTRNEQFF
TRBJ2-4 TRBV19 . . TGTGCCAGTAGTATCGGCGGGGCCAAAAACATTCAGTACTTC CASSIGGAKNIQYF
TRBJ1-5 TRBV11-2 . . TGTGCCAGCAGCTTAGGGCCGGCTCAGCCCCAGCATTTT CASSLGPAQPQHF
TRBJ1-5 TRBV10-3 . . TGTGCCATCAGTGAGAACGACAGGAGCAATCAGCCCCAGCATTTT CAISENDRSNQPQHF
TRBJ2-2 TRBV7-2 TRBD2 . TGTGCCAGCAGCCGCAGGACTAGCGGGGGTACCGGGGAGCTGTTTTTT CASSRRTSGGTGELFF
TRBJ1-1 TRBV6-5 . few TGTGCCAGCATGGGGGACGAGGGGCAAGCTTTCTTT CASMGDEGQAFF
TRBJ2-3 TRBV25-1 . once TGTGCCAGCAGTGGAACGGGGTCCAGCACAGATACGCAGTATTTT CASSGTGSSTDTQYF
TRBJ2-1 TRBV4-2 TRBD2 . TGTGCCAGCAGCCAAAATTTGGGACTAGCGGGAGGGCCGGGGAATGAGCAGTTCTTC CASSQNLGLAGGPGNEQFF